This T cell receptor (beta chain) was recovered during a study of OX40 agonist ivuxolimab in advanced cancers. For context, the study as a whole: The costimulatory receptor OX40 (CD134) was targeted by ivuxolimab, a fully human IgG2 agonistic monoclonal antibody. Intravenous ivuxolimab was administered to patients every 2 weeks at six dose levels: 0.01, 0.1, 0.3, 1.5, 3 and 10 mg/kg. Of the 50 or so patients in dose escalation, about 19 had hepatocellular carcinoma, about 15 had melanoma, 9 had renal cell carcinoma and 9 had head and neck cancer. In the dose-escalation cohort, around four fifths of patients were male, and the mean age was roughly 56 years with a range of roughly 20 to 79. Prior anti-PD-1, anti-PD-L1 or anti-CTLA-4 therapy was permitted, and checkpoint inhibitors had been received by about 44% of dose-escalation patients. Three dose-escalation patients achieved partial responses, one with hepatocellular carcinoma and two with cutaneous melanoma. Peripheral TCRbeta sequencing aimed to test whether ivuxolimab altered TCR sequence diversity and caused clonal T-cell expansion. The paper covers the monotherapy dose-escalation part of the phase I ivuxolimab trial, which included N of about 50 patients.

A word on this clone: The target of this receptor is not known. No base-level quality is on record; no much larger clone is a single base apart.

The trial excluded patients who had a history of autoimmune disease or were on systemic immunosuppression. Peripheral blood for TCR sequencing was collected from all dose cohorts at baseline, on cycle 4 day 1, and on cycle 7 day 1. Samples came from an open-label, multicenter, first-in-human phase I dose-escalation trial of ivuxolimab. Adults with locally advanced or metastatic melanoma, renal cell carcinoma, hepatocellular carcinoma or head and neck squamous cell carcinoma were enrolled in the trial. Before TCR sequencing, CD4+ T cells and CD8+ T cells from peripheral blood were sorted into separate populations. To sequence the TCRbeta CDR3 region, genomic DNA was isolated from the sorted cells. The immunoSEQ Assay was used to sequence the TCRbeta CDR3 regions. The source is immuneACCESS, and TCRdb retained only in-frame sequences with V and J called. Part of the clones is not carried over; for the studies checked, unresolved V genes explain less than half of this, and the remainder is unexplained. A total of some 30,000 clones appear in this sample, roughly three quarters of them only once. The ten most abundant clones make up roughly 14% of the sample.

The full study reports these points: In partial responders in the 0.1-3.0 mg/kg groups, normalized peripheral clonal expansion was found to be among the lowest, especially among CD8+ T cells. After ivuxolimab, more expanded clones were found on average in CD8+ T cells than in CD4+ T cells. Low levels of normalized T-cell clonal expansion were also seen in some patients who did not respond. Antigen specificity was not determined for the clonally expanded peripheral T cells. At doses from 0.1 to 3.0 mg/kg, clonal expansion was seen in both CD4+ and CD8+ blood T cells between baseline and week 6.

CDR1 SGHKS and CDR2 YYEKEE are derived from the germline V gene (reference sequence). V is reduced by 5 bases and J by 1 base, leaving a spacing of 11 bases between them. The CDR3 numbers 14 residues from cysteine through phenylalanine. Here the CDR3 DNA is all that survives: 42 bases in frame from base 1. This specimen was CD4+ or CD8+ T cells sorted from blood, taken in a trial of the OX40 agonist ivuxolimab. The sequence is built from TRBV5-5 and TRBJ2-3; the D element could tentatively be TRBD1 or TRBD2, as 5 bases agree for each. The source of this sequence is an adult with an advanced solid tumor such as melanoma, head and neck, liver or kidney cancer. The CDR3 loop reads CASRKGPGTDTQYF. The DNA reads as follows: TGTGCCAGCAGAAAGGGACCGGGCACAGATACGCAGTATTTT.